This is a list of T cell receptor beta chains from one sample in a study of cytomegalovirus exposure and HLA in healthy donors. The data were produced by immunoSEQ multiplex PCR, yet TCRdb's version contains in-frame clones alone and is incomplete. The repertoire includes roughly 160,000 clones, more than 60% of them detected once, and around 3.1% sits in the top ten. What was sequenced was PBMCs. Source of these receptors: a woman between 50 and 59 years old in good health and CMV-seropositive. Both conserved end residues are part of each CDR3. The order of the fields is clone size, V gene, D gene, J gene, CDR3 protein, CDR3 DNA. The D gene is left open where the match is weak. The size field is filled for only some rows; it gives once, few, many or a size class.

>-|TRBV7-9|TRBD2|TRBJ2-7
CASSQEFLAGAYEQYF
TGTGCCAGCAGCCAAGAATTCCTAGCGGGAGCCTACGAGCAGTACTTC
>-|TRBV6-5|TRBD1|TRBJ1-4
CASMDRANEKLFF
TGTGCCAGCATGGACAGGGCGAATGAAAAACTGTTTTTT
>-|TRBV10-3|-|TRBJ2-7
CAIRTSEPYEQYF
TGTGCCATCCGAACCAGCGAACCCTACGAGCAGTACTTC
>-|TRBV6-1|-|TRBJ1-2
CASSQLTYGYTF
TGTGCCAGCAGCCAACTTACCTATGGCTACACCTTC
>-|TRBV7-2|-|TRBJ2-3
CASSLAGVASTDTQYF
TGTGCCAGCAGCTTAGCCGGTGTCGCTAGCACAGATACGCAGTATTTT
>-|TRBV7-6|TRBD1|TRBJ2-7
CASSLAPGQGFEQYF
TGTGCCAGCAGCTTAGCGCCGGGACAGGGGTTTGAGCAGTACTTC
>-|TRBV11-2|TRBD1|TRBJ1-2
CASSVQGDYGYTF
TGTGCCAGCAGCGTCCAGGGGGACTATGGCTACACCTTC
>-|TRBV4-2|TRBD1|TRBJ2-7
CASSQATGQGNYEQYF
TGTGCCAGCAGCCAAGCGACGGGACAGGGGAACTACGAGCAGTACTTC
>-|TRBV5-1|TRBD2|TRBJ2-5
CASSLDLRAGEQETQYF
TGCGCCAGCAGCTTGGATCTCAGGGCGGGGGAACAAGAGACCCAGTACTTC
>-|TRBV9|-|TRBJ1-2
CASSAGGGVGYTF
TGTGCCAGCAGCGCCGGGGGAGGGGTTGGCTACACCTTC
>few|TRBV9|TRBD2|TRBJ2-1
CASSAHSTGTSGTNEQFF
TGTGCCAGCAGCGCTCACTCAACCGGGACTAGCGGCACCAATGAGCAGTTCTTC
>-|TRBV29-1|TRBD1|TRBJ2-3
CSVEGTGGRTDTQYF
TGCAGCGTTGAGGGGACAGGGGGTCGCACAGATACGCAGTATTTT
>few|TRBV6-1|-|TRBJ1-5
CASSEAFGRNQPQHF
TGTGCCAGCAGTGAAGCGTTTGGCAGGAATCAGCCCCAGCATTTT
>few|TRBV18|-|TRBJ2-1
CASSPGVAEFNEQFF
TGTGCCAGCTCACCAGGGGTAGCGGAGTTCAATGAGCAGTTCTTC
>-|TRBV11-2|-|TRBJ2-1
CASSLSRETEQFF
TGTGCCAGCAGCTTAAGCCGGGAGACTGAGCAGTTCTTC
>-|TRBV7-2|TRBD2|TRBJ2-1
CASSSGLADYNEQFF
TGTGCCAGCAGCTCGGGACTAGCGGACTACAATGAGCAGTTCTTC
>-|TRBV7-8|TRBD1|TRBJ2-7
CASSTARDRSYEQYF
TGTGCCAGCAGCACAGCCCGGGACAGATCCTACGAGCAGTACTTC
>-|TRBV7-2|TRBD1|TRBJ2-7
CASSPGQGAREQYF
TGTGCCAGCAGCCCGGGACAGGGGGCGCGAGAGCAGTACTTC
>-|TRBV4-3|TRBD2|TRBJ2-7
CASSQERLAGYEQYF
TGCGCCAGCAGCCAAGAAAGGCTAGCGGGTTACGAGCAGTACTTC
>-|TRBV6-6|TRBD1|TRBJ2-2
CASSLTGGDTGELFF
TGTGCCAGCAGCCTAACAGGGGGCGACACCGGGGAGCTGTTTTTT
>-|TRBV4-1|TRBD1|TRBJ1-6
CASSQEFGQGAIGSYNSPLHF
TGCGCCAGCAGCCAAGAGTTTGGGCAGGGGGCGATTGGGTCCTATAATTCACCCCTCCACTTT
>-|TRBV7-2|-|TRBJ1-2
CASSPLRGGYGYTF
TGTGCCAGCAGCCCTCTGAGGGGGGGCTATGGCTACACCTTC
>-|TRBV6-5|-|TRBJ1-6
CASSPRPPLHF
TGTGCCAGCAGTCCCCGTCCCCCCCTCCACTTT
>-|TRBV28|-|TRBJ2-3
CASRPPGLLSRTDTQYF
TGTGCCAGCCGTCCCCCCGGACTCCTCTCCCGCACAGATACGCAGTATTTT
>-|TRBV5-1|-|TRBJ1-2
CASSLGQSLQYGYTF
TGCGCCAGCAGCTTAGGACAGTCTCTCCAATATGGCTACACCTTC
>-|TRBV6-5|TRBD2|TRBJ2-7
CASRAPSGGSGQYF
TGTGCCAGCAGAGCGCCAAGCGGGGGGAGCGGGCAGTACTTC
>-|TRBV19|-|TRBJ2-3
CASQGRLTDTQYF
TGTGCCAGTCAGGGGAGACTCACAGATACGCAGTATTTT
>-|TRBV4-3|-|TRBJ1-2
CASSLWTDFNYGYTF
TGCGCCAGCAGCCTTTGGACAGACTTTAACTATGGCTACACCTTC
>-|TRBV4-3|-|TRBJ1-1
CASSQEGLQGSNTEAFF
TGCGCCAGCAGCCAAGAGGGCTTACAAGGATCGAACACTGAAGCTTTCTTT
>-|TRBV7-6|-|TRBJ2-5
CASSSSQETQYF
TGTGCCAGCAGCTCCTCCCAAGAGACCCAGTACTTC
>-|TRBV5-4|-|TRBJ1-1
CASSFSMNPGAFF
TGTGCCAGCAGCTTTAGTATGAATCCTGGAGCTTTCTTT
>once|TRBV10-3|-|TRBJ1-1
CAISEGLLNTEAFF
TGTGCCATCAGCGAGGGACTTCTGAACACTGAAGCTTTCTTT
>-|TRBV15|-|TRBJ1-2
CATSSDSYGYTF
TGTGCCACCAGTTCGGACAGCTATGGCTACACCTTC
>-|TRBV6-1|-|TRBJ1-2
CASSAYSYGYTF
TGTGCCAGCAGTGCCTACAGCTATGGCTACACCTTC
>-|TRBV30|TRBD1|TRBJ1-2
CAWSVMGQVNYGYTF
TGTGCCTGGAGCGTCATGGGACAGGTTAACTATGGCTACACCTTC
>-|TRBV9|TRBD1|TRBJ2-7
CASSGRDRGFYEQYF
TGTGCCAGCAGCGGCCGGGACAGGGGATTTTACGAGCAGTACTTC
>once|TRBV25-1|-|TRBJ1-1
CASSEWIQEASPTPAFF
TGTGCCAGCAGTGAATGGATCCAGGAGGCCTCCCCCACGCCAGCTTTCTTT
>-|TRBV7-2|-|TRBJ2-3
CASTQGWSTDTQYF
TGTGCCAGCACCCAGGGATGGAGCACAGATACGCAGTATTTT
>-|TRBV29-1|-|TRBJ1-1
CSPNRGGVNTEAFF
TGCAGCCCTAATCGCGGGGGGGTGAACACTGAAGCTTTCTTT
>-|TRBV7-2|-|TRBJ2-1
CASSEPEGNEQFF
TGTGCCAGCAGCGAGCCGGAGGGCAATGAGCAGTTCTTC
>-|TRBV28|TRBD2|TRBJ2-1
CASSTVAGGHYEQFF
TGTGCCAGCAGCACTGTAGCGGGAGGTCATTATGAGCAGTTCTTC
>-|TRBV6-5|-|TRBJ2-1
CASRRDFTDNEQFF
TGTGCCAGCAGGCGGGACTTCACAGACAATGAGCAGTTCTTC
>-|TRBV9|-|TRBJ1-2
CASSVVGGNYGYTF
TGTGCCAGCAGCGTAGTCGGGGGGAACTATGGCTACACCTTC
>few|TRBV2|-|TRBJ1-2
CASSEIRLGGRRGGNYGYTF
TGTGCCAGCAGTGAAATCCGTTTGGGGGGGCGTAGGGGGGGTAACTATGGCTACACCTTC
>-|TRBV7-2|-|TRBJ2-7
CASSLEGGLGREQYF
TGTGCCAGCAGCTTGGAGGGGGGGCTAGGGAGGGAGCAGTACTTC
>-|TRBV19|TRBD1|TRBJ1-5
CASSGTDLNQPQHF
TGTGCCAGTAGTGGGACAGACCTAAATCAGCCCCAGCATTTT
>-|TRBV19|TRBD1|TRBJ1-2
CASSSQTGADYGYTF
TGTGCCAGTAGTTCGCAGACAGGGGCTGACTATGGCTACACCTTC
>few|TRBV2|TRBD1|TRBJ1-6
CASSETGVGSPLHF
TGTGCCAGCAGTGAAACAGGGGTCGGTTCACCCCTCCACTTT
>-|TRBV5-1|TRBD1|TRBJ2-7
CASSFRETGSYEQYF
TGCGCCAGCAGCTTTCGAGAGACAGGGTCCTACGAGCAGTACTTC
>-|TRBV5-5|-|TRBJ2-5
CASSLERNSQETQYF
TGTGCCAGCAGCTTGGAGCGGAATAGCCAAGAGACCCAGTACTTC